Each of the 10 T cell receptor beta chains below was sequenced from the same sample in a study of tumor-infiltrating lymphocytes in primary liver carcinoma. From roughly 0.45 ug total RNA, TCR beta cDNA was generated with a primer in the constant region. ARM-PCR, slightly modified, supplied the TCR beta libraries through three nested multiplex PCR rounds. Running around 10 cycles apiece, the first two PCR rounds relied on TRBV1-TRBV30 forward primers together with a C-beta reverse primer. MiXCR, run by TCRdb on the multiplex PCR reads, gives a single entry per CDR3 protein. The table includes 95,000 to 100,000 distinct CDR3 sequences, about two thirds detected once. Joint extraction of RNA and DNA used about 17-32 mg of bulk tissue that was unsorted. The sequenced sample was liver tumor tissue from sampling region 2. Subset denoted: tumor region T2, inferior pole. These receptors were obtained from an older woman with primary liver carcinoma and hepatitis B virus infection.

The chain carries TRBV11-2 and TRBJ1-1; no definite D call. Trimming pared 2 bases from V and 2 bases from J, leaving 6 bases between. CDR3 length: 13 amino acids. The germline gives CDR1 SGHAT, CDR2 FQNNGV. CDR3 loop: CASSLQVNTEAFF. As DNA, the CDR3 is TGTGCCAGCAGCTTACAGGTTAACACTGAAGCTTTCTTT.

This clonotype was seen many times. The chain joins TRBV10-3 to TRBJ2-1; 8 positions agree with TRBD2. The germline gives CDR1 ENHRY, CDR2 SYGVKD. J was trimmed by 0 bases and V by 4 bases; bases with no gene match: 5. The CDR3 contains 16 residues. CDR3 nucleotide sequence: TGTGCCATCAGTGGGGCTAGCGGGCTCTCCTACAATGAGCAGTTCTTC. This translates into CAISGASGLSYNEQFF.

Concerning this clonotype: One junction end does not reproduce the germline sequence, and a read error may be involved. This chain joins TRBV10-3 and TRBJ2-2; no firm D call. Germline loops: CDR1 ENHRY, CDR2 SYGVKD. The CDR3 extends over 14 amino acids. The CDR3 nucleotides read TGTGCCTTCAGTGGGAAGGATCAGACCGGGGAGCTGTTTTTT. Its translation is CAFSGKDQTGELFF.

This clonotype was recorded only once. A single base separates this from a much larger clone, so it may be a read error. The V gene is TRBV5-1, the J gene TRBJ1-4, with D possibly being TRBD1 (5 bases). The V gene's germline CDR1 is SGHRS and CDR2 YFSETQ. The CDR3 is made up of 14 amino acids. As DNA, the CDR3 is TGCGCCAGCAGCTTTGATGGGGCCAATGAAAAACTGTTGTTT. It translates to CASSFDGANEKLLF.

This rearrangement joins TRBV28 to TRBJ2-1; TRBD2 matches 13 bases. This CDR3 has 16 residues. V lost 5 bases and J lost 7; bases outside the gene matches: 8. Germline CDR1 reads MDHEN; CDR2 reads SYDVKM. The CDR3 nucleotides are TGTGCCAGCAGTCCCCCAACTAGCGGGAGGGGGAATGAGCAGTTCTTC. The encoded protein is CASSPPTSGRGNEQFF. Full variable domain (rest looked up from reference TRBV28 and TRBJ2-1): DVKVTQSSRYLVKRTGEKVFLECVQDMDHENMFWYRQDPGLGLRLIYFSYDVKMKEKGDIPEGYSVSREKKERFSLILESASTNQTSMYLCASSPPTSGRGNEQFFGPGTRLTVL.

The CDR3 here is CASNSRGGTYEQYF. DNA of the CDR3: TGTGCCAGCAACTCCCGTGGCGGTACCTACGAGCAGTACTTC. V gene TRBV7-8 combines with J gene TRBJ2-7, with unresolved D. V lost 7 bases, J lost 2 bases, and 15 bases lay in between. The CDR3 runs 14 residues. The germline V gene has CDR1 SGHVS and CDR2 FQNEAQ.

The V gene is TRBV12-3 or TRBV12-4, the J gene TRBJ1-3; a possible D gene is TRBD1 (6 bases). This CDR3 comprises 13 residues. The CDR3 spells CTIKGEAGNTIYF. CDR3 sequence (DNA): TGTACCATCAAGGGGGAAGCTGGAAACACCATATATTTT.

A remark on this clonotype: This clone may be a read error of a much larger clone one base away. This rearrangement joins TRBV28 to TRBJ2-2; no clear D. The V end lost 7 bases, the J end lost 5 bases, and 8 bases lay between the germline ends. The CDR3 totals 12 residues. Per the germline V gene, CDR1 is MDHEN and CDR2 is SYDVKM. The CDR3 spells CASTWSTGELFF. The CDR3 DNA reads as TGTGCCAGCACTTGGTCAACCGGGGAGCTGTTTTTT. Filled out from reference TRBV28 and TRBJ2-2, the complete variable domain reads DVKVTQSSRYLVKRTGEKVFLECVQDMDHENMFWYRQDPGLGLRLIYFSYDVKMKEKGDIPEGYSVSREKKERFSLILESASTNQTSMYLCASTWSTGELFFGEGSRLTVL.

This clonotype is deemed medium-sized. The rearrangement joins TRBV11-2 to TRBJ2-7, with D unresolved. From germline, CDR1 is SGHAT and CDR2 FQNNGV. The length of the CDR3 is 15 residues. The ends were cut back, 7 bases at V and 2 bases at J, with 18 bases in the middle. CDR3 in amino acids: CASTIGRTATYEQYF. In nucleotides, the CDR3 is TGTGCCAGCACCATCGGACGGACCGCTACCTACGAGCAGTACTTC.

About this clonotype: At one end, the junction sequence differs from germline, possibly due to a read error. The V gene is TRBV6-6, the J gene TRBJ1-1, with D perhaps matching TRBD1 (6 bases). Per germline, CDR1 MNHNY and CDR2 SVGAGI (reference sequence). The CDR3 length is 13 residues. The DNA of the CDR3 is TGTGTCAGCAGCATGACAGGAAACACTGAATCTTTCTTT. It yields the protein CVSSMTGNTESFF.